The present entry profiles one TCR beta chain with its context. The data derive from a study of glioma-infiltrating T cells after dendritic cell vaccination. Turning to the study itself: Patients received three intradermal dendritic cell vaccine injections at biweekly intervals.

Time point meaning: after dendritic cell vaccination, including at tumor progression/relapse. The CDR3 is made up of 19 amino acids. V was cut by 0 bases and J by 1 base, with 16 bases left in between. CDR1 and CDR2 from the germline V gene are SGHVS and FNYEAQ. Method: immunoSEQ multiplex PCR; TCRdb's copy keeps in-frame clones and lacks some. This table has approximately 99,000 clones, less than 90% appearing once. This receptor was obtained from a human donor with glioblastoma. Sequenced material: blood, taken after dendritic cell vaccination. The V gene is TRBV7-6, the J gene TRBJ2-6, with D possibly matching TRBD2 (5 bases). Written as DNA, the CDR3 is TGTGCCAGCAGCTTAGCTTTGGGCAGACTACCTTCTGGGGCCAACGTCCTGACTTTC. This gives the protein CASSLALGRLPSGANVLTF.